Listed below are T cell receptor beta chains from one sample, sequenced in a study of siplizumab effects on memory and regulatory T cells. Repertoires were generated with immunoSEQ multiplex PCR, while TCRdb's copy carries only in-frame clones and drops some. The sample yields 50,000 to 75,000 clones, around 80% seen once. Material: memory CD4+ T cells sorted from blood. The receptor set was obtained from a human donor in good health. Each CDR3 is given with its conserved first and last residue. The order of the fields is D gene, J gene, V gene, clone size, CDR3 protein, CDR3 DNA. The D gene is left open where the match is weak. Some rows mark clone size as missing; the rest say once, few, many or name a class of expanded clone.

d_call: .; j_call: TRBJ1-2; v_call: TRBV6-5; clone_size: .; cdr3_aa: CATQPGQRSGYTF; cdr3_nt: TGTGCCACCCAGCCGGGTCAACGTTCTGGCTACACCTTC
d_call: .; j_call: TRBJ1-2; v_call: TRBV18; clone_size: .; cdr3_aa: CASSPGHGTYGYTF; cdr3_nt: TGTGCCAGCTCACCCGGCCACGGAACCTATGGCTACACCTTC
d_call: .; j_call: TRBJ2-2; v_call: TRBV7-2; clone_size: few; cdr3_aa: CASSRKSSGELFF; cdr3_nt: TGTGCCAGCAGTCGAAAAAGTTCCGGGGAGCTGTTTTTT
d_call: .; j_call: TRBJ2-7; v_call: TRBV29-1; clone_size: .; cdr3_aa: CSVALGSGSYEQYF; cdr3_nt: TGCAGCGTAGCTCTGGGGTCGGGCTCCTACGAGCAGTACTTC
d_call: .; j_call: TRBJ1-2; v_call: TRBV4-2; clone_size: few; cdr3_aa: CASSQDIAGLGDGYTF; cdr3_nt: TGTGCCAGCAGCCAAGATATTGCAGGGTTAGGGGATGGCTACACCTTC
d_call: .; j_call: TRBJ2-2; v_call: TRBV2; clone_size: .; cdr3_aa: CASTEDRPNTGELFF; cdr3_nt: TGTGCCAGCACCGAGGACAGACCGAACACCGGGGAGCTGTTTTTT
d_call: .; j_call: TRBJ2-7; v_call: TRBV10-2; clone_size: .; cdr3_aa: CASKKPDTTIYEQYF; cdr3_nt: TGCGCCAGCAAAAAGCCAGACACAACAATCTACGAGCAGTACTTC
d_call: .; j_call: TRBJ1-4; v_call: TRBV7-8; clone_size: .; cdr3_aa: CASSPLEGGRNEKLFF; cdr3_nt: TGTGCCAGCAGCCCTCTGGAGGGTGGGAGAAATGAAAAACTGTTTTTT
d_call: .; j_call: TRBJ1-4; v_call: TRBV18; clone_size: .; cdr3_aa: CASSPRGSTNEKLFF; cdr3_nt: TGTGCCAGCTCACCACGGGGGTCAACTAATGAAAAACTGTTTTTT
d_call: .; j_call: TRBJ2-1; v_call: TRBV12-5; clone_size: .; cdr3_aa: CASGLNQHNEQFF; cdr3_nt: TGTGCTAGTGGTTTGAACCAGCACAATGAGCAGTTCTTC
d_call: TRBD1; j_call: TRBJ2-1; v_call: TRBV9; clone_size: .; cdr3_aa: CASSPQGVAYNEQFF; cdr3_nt: TGTGCCAGCAGCCCACAGGGGGTCGCCTACAATGAGCAGTTCTTC
d_call: .; j_call: TRBJ1-1; v_call: TRBV5-6; clone_size: .; cdr3_aa: CASSLMPAEAFF; cdr3_nt: TGTGCCAGCAGCTTGATGCCCGCCGAAGCTTTCTTT
d_call: TRBD1; j_call: TRBJ1-1; v_call: TRBV7-2; clone_size: .; cdr3_aa: CASSSPRGGGRAEAFF; cdr3_nt: TGTGCCAGCAGCTCCCCCCGAGGGGGCGGTAGGGCTGAAGCTTTCTTT
d_call: TRBD1; j_call: TRBJ2-5; v_call: TRBV7-7; clone_size: .; cdr3_aa: CASSFSGGRETQYF; cdr3_nt: TGTGCCAGCAGCTTTTCAGGGGGCCGGGAGACCCAGTACTTC
d_call: TRBD1; j_call: TRBJ1-1; v_call: TRBV30; clone_size: few; cdr3_aa: CASDRATAFF; cdr3_nt: TGTGCCTCTGACAGGGCTACCGCTTTCTTT
d_call: .; j_call: TRBJ2-3; v_call: TRBV9; clone_size: .; cdr3_aa: CASSVEGGTDTQYF; cdr3_nt: TGTGCCAGCAGCGTAGAGGGGGGCACAGATACGCAGTATTTT
d_call: .; j_call: TRBJ2-5; v_call: TRBV7-9; clone_size: .; cdr3_aa: CASTTDRGETQYF; cdr3_nt: TGTGCCAGCACCACGGACAGAGGAGAGACCCAGTACTTC
d_call: .; j_call: TRBJ2-7; v_call: TRBV5-1; clone_size: .; cdr3_aa: CASSLKGSEQYF; cdr3_nt: TGCGCCAGCAGCTTGAAGGGTAGCGAGCAGTACTTC
d_call: TRBD1; j_call: TRBJ1-2; v_call: TRBV6-1; clone_size: .; cdr3_aa: CASSEGTGFLGYTF; cdr3_nt: TGTGCCAGCAGTGAGGGGACAGGGTTTCTTGGCTACACCTTC
d_call: .; j_call: TRBJ1-2; v_call: TRBV4-3; clone_size: .; cdr3_aa: CASSQDPRGGHYGYTF; cdr3_nt: TGCGCCAGCAGCCAAGATCCCCGTGGAGGGCACTATGGCTACACCTTC
d_call: .; j_call: TRBJ1-5; v_call: TRBV6-1; clone_size: .; cdr3_aa: CASSEYGQTDQPQHF; cdr3_nt: TGTGCCAGCAGTGAATACGGACAGACCGATCAGCCCCAGCATTTT
d_call: TRBD1; j_call: TRBJ1-5; v_call: TRBV2; clone_size: once; cdr3_aa: CASKRQGAGNSNQPQHF; cdr3_nt: TGTGCCAGCAAGCGGCAGGGGGCTGGGAATAGCAATCAGCCCCAGCATTTT
d_call: .; j_call: TRBJ1-2; v_call: TRBV7-9; clone_size: .; cdr3_aa: CASSSRDGLYGYTF; cdr3_nt: TGTGCCAGCAGCAGCCGGGACGGACTCTATGGCTACACCTTC
d_call: .; j_call: TRBJ2-5; v_call: TRBV4-3; clone_size: .; cdr3_aa: CASSQEPGPQETQYF; cdr3_nt: TGCGCCAGCAGCCAAGAGCCAGGGCCCCAAGAGACCCAGTACTTC
d_call: .; j_call: TRBJ1-2; v_call: TRBV30; clone_size: .; cdr3_aa: CAWSVPGQLWRGYTF; cdr3_nt: TGTGCCTGGAGTGTACCGGGCCAACTATGGAGGGGCTACACCTTC
d_call: .; j_call: TRBJ2-2; v_call: TRBV7-8; clone_size: .; cdr3_aa: CASSWVSNTGELFF; cdr3_nt: TGTGCCAGCAGCTGGGTTTCGAACACCGGGGAGCTGTTTTTT
d_call: .; j_call: TRBJ1-6; v_call: TRBV5-6; clone_size: .; cdr3_aa: CASSSGLLGNSPLHF; cdr3_nt: TGTGCCAGCAGCTCGGGACTTCTCGGGAATTCACCCCTCCACTTT
d_call: .; j_call: TRBJ2-7; v_call: TRBV18; clone_size: .; cdr3_aa: CASSPYRAGTYEQYF; cdr3_nt: TGTGCCAGCTCACCATACAGGGCTGGGACCTACGAGCAGTACTTT
d_call: TRBD1; j_call: TRBJ1-1; v_call: TRBV7-9; clone_size: .; cdr3_aa: CASSSAGGQGAISEAFF; cdr3_nt: TGTGCCAGCAGCTCCGCGGGTGGACAGGGGGCAATCTCTGAAGCTTTCTTT
d_call: TRBD1; j_call: TRBJ1-1; v_call: TRBV18; clone_size: .; cdr3_aa: CASSRTGQGMMNTEAFF; cdr3_nt: TGTGCCAGCTCACGAACCGGACAGGGGATGATGAACACTGAAGCTTTCTTT
d_call: TRBD2; j_call: TRBJ2-2; v_call: TRBV7-3; clone_size: .; cdr3_aa: CASSSGGVRANTGELFF; cdr3_nt: TGTGCCAGCAGCTCCGGGGGGGTCAGAGCCAACACCGGGGAGCTGTTTTTT
d_call: .; j_call: TRBJ2-5; v_call: TRBV21-1; clone_size: .; cdr3_aa: CASSKGPARGLGETQYF; cdr3_nt: TGTGCCAGCAGCAAAGGGCCCGCCAGGGGGCTAGGAGAGACCCAGTACTTC
d_call: .; j_call: TRBJ2-5; v_call: TRBV10-3; clone_size: .; cdr3_aa: CAISDGQETQYF; cdr3_nt: TGTGCCATCAGTGACGGCCAAGAGACCCAGTACTTC
d_call: .; j_call: TRBJ2-1; v_call: TRBV7-2; clone_size: .; cdr3_aa: CASSVGRSGEQFF; cdr3_nt: TGTGCCAGCAGCGTGGGTCGTAGCGGTGAGCAGTTCTTC
d_call: .; j_call: TRBJ2-7; v_call: TRBV21-1; clone_size: .; cdr3_aa: CASSKVRDKTYEQYF; cdr3_nt: TGTGCCAGCAGCAAAGTCCGGGACAAAACCTACGAGCAGTACTTC
d_call: TRBD2; j_call: TRBJ2-1; v_call: TRBV5-1; clone_size: .; cdr3_aa: CASMPSGGAWEEQFF; cdr3_nt: TGCGCCAGCATGCCCAGCGGGGGGGCATGGGAGGAGCAGTTCTTC
d_call: .; j_call: TRBJ2-2; v_call: TRBV11-2; clone_size: .; cdr3_aa: CASSSRPQGWGTGELFF; cdr3_nt: TGTGCCAGCAGCTCCAGACCGCAGGGGTGGGGCACCGGGGAGCTGTTTTTT
d_call: .; j_call: TRBJ2-7; v_call: TRBV7-2; clone_size: .; cdr3_aa: CASSFIRDHEQYF; cdr3_nt: TGTGCCAGCAGCTTTATCAGGGACCACGAGCAGTACTTC
d_call: .; j_call: TRBJ2-2; v_call: TRBV5-4; clone_size: .; cdr3_aa: CASSSQGVWTGELFF; cdr3_nt: TGTGCCAGCAGCTCACAGGGAGTCTGGACCGGGGAGCTGTTTTTT
d_call: .; j_call: TRBJ2-3; v_call: TRBV9; clone_size: .; cdr3_aa: CASSVGGGFTDTQYF; cdr3_nt: TGTGCCAGCAGCGTAGGGGGCGGGTTCACAGATACGCAGTATTTT
d_call: .; j_call: TRBJ1-5; v_call: TRBV6-5; clone_size: .; cdr3_aa: CASSYSKEQPQHF; cdr3_nt: TGTGCCAGCAGTTACTCGAAGGAGCAGCCCCAGCATTTT
d_call: .; j_call: TRBJ1-1; v_call: TRBV4-1; clone_size: .; cdr3_aa: CASSPTTLARVNTEAFF; cdr3_nt: TGCGCCAGCAGCCCTACAACCTTGGCCAGGGTGAACACTGAAGCTTTCTTT
d_call: .; j_call: TRBJ1-6; v_call: TRBV6-5; clone_size: .; cdr3_aa: CASSTLGGDSPLHF; cdr3_nt: TGTGCCAGCAGTACTCTCGGAGGGGATTCACCCCTCCACTTT
d_call: .; j_call: TRBJ2-2; v_call: TRBV21-1; clone_size: .; cdr3_aa: CASDREGNRGAVF; cdr3_nt: TGTGCCAGCGACAGGGAAGGGAACCGGGGAGCTGTTTTT
d_call: TRBD1; j_call: TRBJ2-7; v_call: TRBV6-6; clone_size: .; cdr3_aa: CASSIGGTGAYEQYF; cdr3_nt: TGTGCCAGCAGTATCGGGGGGACAGGGGCCTACGAGCAGTACTTC
d_call: .; j_call: TRBJ2-1; v_call: TRBV29-1; clone_size: .; cdr3_aa: CSVLKLVRLWYEQFF; cdr3_nt: TGCAGCGTCCTTAAACTAGTAAGGTTGTGGTATGAGCAGTTCTTC
d_call: .; j_call: TRBJ1-2; v_call: TRBV4-1; clone_size: .; cdr3_aa: CASSQDPRGFYGYTF; cdr3_nt: TGCGCCAGCAGCCAAGATCCCCGGGGATTCTATGGCTACACCTTC
d_call: .; j_call: TRBJ2-7; v_call: TRBV10-3; clone_size: .; cdr3_aa: CAISGMAYEQYF; cdr3_nt: TGTGCCATCAGCGGGATGGCGTACGAGCAGTACTTC
d_call: TRBD1; j_call: TRBJ2-3; v_call: TRBV18; clone_size: .; cdr3_aa: CASSLGDSRTDTQYF; cdr3_nt: TGTGCCAGCTCACTGGGGGACAGTAGAACAGATACGCAGTATTTT
d_call: .; j_call: TRBJ1-4; v_call: TRBV6-5; clone_size: .; cdr3_aa: CASSSSGGAGNEKLFF; cdr3_nt: TGTGCCAGCAGTTCTTCCGGGGGGGCTGGTAATGAAAAACTGTTTTTT
d_call: .; j_call: TRBJ2-7; v_call: TRBV6-5; clone_size: .; cdr3_aa: CASREWESYEQYF; cdr3_nt: TGTGCCAGCAGGGAATGGGAATCCTACGAGCAGTACTTC
d_call: TRBD2; j_call: TRBJ2-3; v_call: TRBV19; clone_size: .; cdr3_aa: CASSLTSGGRDTQYF; cdr3_nt: TGTGCCAGTAGTCTTACTAGCGGGGGAAGAGATACGCAGTATTTT
d_call: .; j_call: TRBJ1-5; v_call: TRBV28; clone_size: .; cdr3_aa: CASSTADRPQHF; cdr3_nt: TGTGCCAGCAGTACCGCCGACAGGCCCCAGCATTTT
d_call: .; j_call: TRBJ1-5; v_call: TRBV6-5; clone_size: .; cdr3_aa: CASSYSKGQPQHF; cdr3_nt: TGTGCCAGCAGTTACTCGAAAGGGCAGCCCCAGCATTTT
d_call: .; j_call: TRBJ1-6; v_call: TRBV7-9; clone_size: .; cdr3_aa: CASSLVRNSPLHF; cdr3_nt: TGTGCCAGCAGCTTAGTCCGGAATTCACCCCTCCACTTT
d_call: TRBD2; j_call: TRBJ2-3; v_call: TRBV6-5; clone_size: .; cdr3_aa: CATRAGGSTDTQYF; cdr3_nt: TGTGCCACCAGAGCGGGGGGAAGCACAGATACGCAGTATTTT